The 11 T cell receptor beta chains below all came from one sample that was sequenced in a study of cytomegalovirus exposure and HLA in healthy donors. Both 60 Vbeta primers and 13 Jbeta primers went into the PCR. Method: immunoSEQ multiplex PCR; TCRdb's copy keeps in-frame clones and lacks some. The sample records over 110,000 clones, roughly four fifths being singletons. The sequencing input was PBMCs. The receptors originated from a woman in her 40s in good health and CMV-seronegative.

V is TRBV7-9 and J is TRBJ1-6; D gene uncertain. The germline V gene has CDR1 SEHNR and CDR2 FQNEAQ (reference sequence). This CDR3 comprises 13 residues. Trimming pared 3 bases from V and 7 bases from J, leaving 7 bases between. CDR3 protein: CASSFGENSPLHF. CDR3 in DNA: TGTGCCAGCAGCTTTGGTGAGAATTCACCCCTCCACTTT.

The chain has TRBV12-5 and TRBJ2-1, with 15 bases identical to TRBD2. CDR1 and CDR2 from the germline V gene are LGHNT and FRNRAP. V lost 5 bases, J lost 0 bases, and 8 bases stayed unmatched. This CDR3 has 19 residues. The CDR3 is CASGAPGLAGGNSYNEQFF. CDR3 bases: TGTGCTAGTGGTGCACCTGGACTAGCGGGGGGGAACTCCTACAATGAGCAGTTCTTC.

The V gene is TRBV27, the J gene TRBJ1-2; 8 nucleotides agree with TRBD1. CDR3 length: 15 amino acids. Germline V gene lookup returns CDR1 MNHEY and CDR2 SMNVEV (reference sequence). The ends lost 6 bases at V and 1 base at J; junction bases unmatched: 7. The CDR3, as DNA: TGTGCCAGCAGCCCGCAGGGGGCCGGTAACTATGGCTACACCTTC. As protein: CASSPQGAGNYGYTF.

The chain has TRBV27 and TRBJ1-2, with D tentatively TRBD1 (5 bases). This CDR3 has 14 residues. The V gene's germline CDR1 is MNHEY and CDR2 SMNVEV (reference sequence). The V end was cut by 5 bases, the J end by 11 bases, with 21 bases between. The CDR3 nucleotides read TGTGCCAGCAGTCTCATTGGGACTCGGAGGGTATACACCTTC. Its protein product is CASSLIGTRRVYTF.

The rearrangement links TRBV6-1 to TRBJ2-1; TRBD1 aligns across 7 bases. The V and J ends lost 1 base and 6 bases, in that order; junction bases with no gene match: 3. Germline loops: CDR1 MNHNS, CDR2 SASEGT. The CDR3 runs to 14 residues. CDR3 in DNA: TGTGCCAGCAGTGAAGACCCAGGGGGCAATGAGCAGTTCTTC. Its translation: CASSEDPGGNEQFF.

The chain carries TRBV7-2 and TRBJ2-3, with TRBD2 as a possible D gene (5 bases). CDR1 is SGHTA, CDR2 FQGNSA, per germline. CDR3 length equals 18 residues. V was clipped by 5 bases and J by 0 bases, with 21 bases between them. The CDR3 loop reads CASSERTRLIGSTDTQYF. In DNA form, the CDR3 reads TGTGCCAGCAGCGAGAGGACTCGCCTCATCGGAAGCACAGATACGCAGTATTTT.

V is TRBV7-2 and J is TRBJ2-5, with TRBD2 identical over 8 bases. Trimming cost V 3 bases and J 2 bases; bases outside gene matches: 8. The germline gives CDR1 SGHTA, CDR2 FQGNSA. The CDR3 runs to 16 residues. The chain's CDR3 is CASSLGLAGGQETQYF. The CDR3 DNA reads as TGTGCCAGCAGCTTGGGGTTGGCGGGGGGACAAGAGACCCAGTACTTC. The variable domain in full, completed from reference TRBV7-2 and TRBJ2-5, reads GAGVSQSPSNKVTEKGKDVELRCDPISGHTALYWYRQSLGQGLEFLIYFQGNSAPDKSGLPSDRFSAERTGGSVSTLTIQRTQQEDSAVYLCASSLGLAGGQETQYFGPGTRLLVL.

This sequence joins TRBV28 and TRBJ1-1; D is unresolved. Germline V gene sequence: CDR1 MDHEN, CDR2 SYDVKM. Trimming took 3 bases from V and 11 from J, leaving 19 bases between them. The CDR3 runs 14 residues. The CDR3: CASSFLGGLVGAFF. For the CDR3, the DNA is TGTGCCAGCAGTTTCCTCGGAGGTTTGGTTGGGGCTTTCTTT.

The V gene is TRBV7-3, the J gene TRBJ1-1; D gene ambiguous. The CDR3 totals 15 residues. V was shortened by 2 bases and J by 6 bases, with 16 bases between the two germline ends. Germline values: CDR1 SGHTA, CDR2 FQGTGA. DNA of the CDR3: TGTGCCAGCAGCTTAGTTGCAGGAGGTAACCCTGAAGCTTTCTTT. Translating gives CASSLVAGGNPEAFF.

The rearrangement joins TRBV2 to TRBJ1-4; D unresolved. Trimming pared 7 bases from V and 3 bases from J, leaving 9 bases between. The CDR3 extends over 13 amino acids. CDR1 and CDR2 (germline): SNHLY, FYNNEI. The DNA of the CDR3 is TGTGCCAGCATGAGAACCTCTAATGAAAAACTGTTTTTT. Its translation: CASMRTSNEKLFF.

V usage is TRBV5-1 and J usage is TRBJ2-2, with D hard to call. CDR1 SGHRS and CDR2 YFSETQ come from the germline V gene. V gave up 0 bases and J gave up 4 bases, with 10 bases separating them. The CDR3 is 15 amino acids. Written as DNA, the CDR3 is TGCGCCAGCAGCTTGGGAGGCACGAGCACCGGGGAGCTGTTTTTT. Translating gives CASSLGGTSTGELFF. The full variable domain, its missing parts supplied by reference TRBV5-1 and TRBJ2-2, is KAGVTQTPRYLIKTRGQQVTLSCSPISGHRSVSWYQQTPGQGLQFLFEYFSETQRNKGNFPGRFSGRQFSNSRSEMNVSTLELGDSALYLCASSLGGTSTGELFFGEGSRLTVL.